The 22 T cell receptor beta chains below come from one sample, sequenced in a study of regulatory T cells in long-lasting Graves disease (TCRdb year 2021). Sample time point, as interpreted from the label and publication: newly diagnosed GD, antithyroid drugs for less than 3 months. For both TCR sequencing and RNA sequencing, RNA was extracted from PBMCs in TRIzol. The library was generated by multiplex PCR. The data were produced on an Illumina HiSeq 4000. TCR beta libraries were built with iRepertoire HTBI primers and Arm-PCR amplification of CDR3 regions. In-frame beta chains were kept once TCRdb had trimmed the public reads at Q25 with fastp and called clones with MiXCR. Duplicate CDR3 protein sequences are folded into a single record with the most common DNA and genes. Recorded for this sample are approximately 230,000 distinct CDR3 sequences; approximately 20% of them occurred a single time. The top ten clones comprise around 21% of the sample.

This sample comprised peripheral blood mononuclear cells (PBMCs), obtained at new diagnosis, from a patient treated with antithyroid drugs. The receptor set was obtained from a female donor with Graves disease.

This clonotype showed up many times. The chain combines TRBV2 with TRBJ2-5, with a tentative D call TRBD2 (6 bases). V dropped 1 base and J dropped 5 bases, with 14 bases sitting between them. The CDR3 loop spans 15 amino acids. Germline V lookup: CDR1 SNHLY, CDR2 FYNNEI. The DNA for the CDR3 is TGTGCCAGCAGTGAAGGGTTAGCGGCCCAGGAGACCCAGTACTTC. Translation: CASSEGLAAQETQYF.

This chain uses TRBV19 with TRBJ1-5; 7 positions agree with TRBD1. The germline V gene encodes CDR1 LNHDA and CDR2 SQIVND (reference sequence). J gave up 6 bases and V 3 bases, and 8 bases lay outside the gene matches. The CDR3 consists of 15 residues. The chain's CDR3 is CASSIPGQKSQPQHF. Here the CDR3 DNA reads TGTGCCAGTAGTATCCCGGGACAGAAGAGTCAGCCCCAGCATTTT.

On this clonotype: Relative to the germline gene, one junction end is altered; a read error may explain this. This chain uses TRBV20-1 with TRBJ1-4, with D possibly being TRBD1 (6 bases). The CDR3 covers 15 residues. CDR1 and CDR2 (germline): DFQATT, SNEGSKA (reference sequence). CDR3: CSAKPGQPTNEKQFF. The CDR3 bases are TGCAGTGCAAAACCGGGACAACCAACTAATGAAAAACAGTTTTTT.

This clonotype was detected many times. The chain's CDR3 is CASRDFYGTNEKLFF. In nucleotides, the CDR3 is TGCGCCAGCAGGGATTTTTACGGGACTAATGAAAAACTGTTTTTT. The chain combines TRBV10-2 with TRBJ1-4; the D is unclear. Germline CDR1 reads WSHSY; CDR2 reads SAAADI. The V and J ends lost 6 bases and 2 bases respectively, with 13 bases between them. CDR3 size: 15 residues.

There are many counts of this clonotype. CDR3 residues: CASTPGGGPEPQHF. CDR3 bases: TGTGCCAGCACCCCCGGAGGGGGGCCGGAGCCCCAGCATTTT. V usage is TRBV28 and J usage is TRBJ1-5; possible D gene TRBD1, 6 bases. CDR1 and CDR2 from the germline V gene are MDHEN and SYDVKM. The CDR3 totals 14 residues. The V and J ends lost 7 bases and 8 bases respectively, with 18 bases between them.

This clonotype was seen at least ten times. V usage is TRBV6-5 and J usage is TRBJ2-5; D unresolved. Germline loops: CDR1 MNHEY, CDR2 SVGAGI. V dropped 2 bases and J dropped 1 base, with 2 bases sitting between them. There are 12 residues in the CDR3. The CDR3 coding sequence is TGTGCCAGCAGTTACACCCAAGAGACCCAGTACTTC. Residues: CASSYTQETQYF.

J is TRBJ2-1 and V is TRBV20-1; 9 nucleotides agree with TRBD2. V lost 6 bases to trimming and J lost 0 bases; unmatched junction nucleotides: 15. There are 18 residues in the CDR3. Germline V gene lookup returns CDR1 DFQATT and CDR2 SNEGSKA (reference sequence). CDR3: CSALTLAGSFSSYNEQFF. The DNA of the CDR3 is TGCAGTGCCCTAACCCTAGCGGGATCATTTAGCTCCTACAATGAGCAGTTCTTC.

Details on this clonotype: A much bigger clone sits one base away, suggesting this may be a read error. J is TRBJ2-1 and V is TRBV9, with TRBD2 as a possible D gene (6 bases). CDR3 length equals 17 residues. The germline gives CDR1 SGDLS, CDR2 YYNGEE. The CDR3 loop reads CASSQDRFSGSLNGQFF. The CDR3 nucleotides are TGTGCCAGCAGCCAAGATCGGTTTAGCGGAAGCCTCAATGGGCAGTTCTTC.

To note about this clonotype: This likely reflects a read error, since a far larger clone is one base away. This sequence joins TRBV2 and TRBJ1-4, with D unclear. Germline V CDR1 and CDR2: SNHLY, FYNNEI. The CDR3 totals 13 residues. The CDR3 reads CAGRRERDEKLFF. The DNA for the CDR3 is TGTGCCGGCAGACGGGAGCGGGATGAAAAACTGTTTTTT.

The sample holds a few counts of this clonotype. V gene TRBV12-3 or TRBV12-4 combines with J gene TRBJ2-5; D gene ambiguous. V lost 4 bases and J lost 5, with 14 bases in between. The CDR3 covers 14 residues. The CDR3 bases are TGTGCCAGCAGTTCACCTTGGGTCTTGGAGACCCAGTACTTC. It codes for CASSSPWVLETQYF.

This clonotype was observed many times. V and J are TRBV27 and TRBJ2-7; TRBD1 aligns across 8 bases. Losses at the gene ends were 7 bases for V and 0 bases for J; bases not matched to a gene: 11. The CDR3 is 16 residues long. Per the germline V gene, CDR1 is MNHEY and CDR2 is SMNVEV (reference sequence). Here the CDR3 reads CASKITGGRISYEQYF. The CDR3 DNA is TGTGCCAGCAAAATTACAGGGGGAAGAATCTCCTACGAGCAGTACTTC.

The chain combines TRBV20-1 with TRBJ2-7; TRBD2 matches at 12 bases. This CDR3 is built from 15 residues. Germline trimming cut 1 base from V and 4 bases from J; bases unmatched to any gene: 5. Looked up from germline, CDR1 is DFQATT and CDR2 is SNEGSKA (reference sequence). The CDR3 nucleotides read TGCAGTGCTAGAGGCCCGACTAGCGGGAGTTACGAGCAGTACTTC. It specifies CSARGPTSGSYEQYF.

The gene calls are TRBV9 and TRBJ2-7; 8 bases are shared with TRBD1. Trimming at V came to 0 bases and at J to 6 bases, leaving 8 bases not matched to a gene. The CDR3 contains 15 residues. Per the germline V gene, CDR1 is SGDLS and CDR2 is YYNGEE. As DNA, the CDR3 is TGTGCCAGCAGCGTAGCAGGGCAGGGGGCCGCCGAGCAGTACTTC. This gives the protein CASSVAGQGAAEQYF.

This clonotype was seen at least ten times. The rearrangement uses TRBV6-2 or TRBV6-3 and TRBJ2-2; D is perhaps TRBD1 or TRBD2 (6 bases each). Germline-derived CDR1 and CDR2 are MNHEY and SVGEGT. The V end was cut by 6 bases, the J end by 7 bases, with 18 bases between. CDR3 length equals 15 residues. CDR3 in amino acids: CASRPLGGQGGELFF. CDR3 DNA sequence: TGTGCCAGCAGACCCCTCGGGGGACAAGGCGGGGAGCTGTTTTTT.

This clonotype came up many times. The chain combines TRBV12-3 or TRBV12-4 with TRBJ1-5, with unresolved D. V was shortened by 3 bases and J by 2 bases, with 14 bases between the two germline ends. The CDR3 is 16 residues long. The CDR3 loop reads CASSFLRTRGNQPQHF. CDR3 coding DNA: TGTGCCAGCAGTTTCCTCAGAACCCGGGGCAATCAGCCCCAGCATTTT.

This clonotype was seen at least ten times. The chain recombines TRBV12-3 or TRBV12-4 with TRBJ1-1, with D unclear. This CDR3 is built from 12 residues. The ends were cut back, 2 bases at V and 4 bases at J, with 5 bases in the middle. The CDR3 reads CASSLQFTEAFF. The CDR3 DNA is TGTGCCAGCAGTTTACAGTTCACTGAAGCTTTCTTT.

This clonotype has a count of ten or more. The genes are TRBV5-4 and TRBJ2-1; TRBD1 or TRBD2 may be the D gene (5 bases each). The germline gives CDR1 SGHNT, CDR2 YYREEE (reference sequence). Trimming shortened V by 0 bases and J by 7 bases, and 11 bases separated the two germline ends. There are 14 residues in the CDR3. In DNA form, the CDR3 reads TGTGCCAGCAGCTTGGCGGGGACGGGGAATGAGCAGTTCTTC. Amino acids: CASSLAGTGNEQFF.

This clonotype has ten or more counts. The J gene is TRBJ2-1, the V gene TRBV7-9; TRBD2 aligns across 8 bases. The V gene's germline CDR1 is SEHNR and CDR2 FQNEAQ (reference sequence). CDR3 length: 17 residues. J gave up 2 bases and V 2 bases, and 8 bases lay outside the gene matches. CDR3 nucleotide sequence: TGTGCCAGCAGCTTACCCTTGGCGGGAGGCACCTACAATGAGCAGTTCTTC. Encoded protein: CASSLPLAGGTYNEQFF.

Many counts were recorded for this clonotype. This chain uses TRBV24-1 with TRBJ2-1, with 9 bases identical to TRBD2. The germline V gene encodes CDR1 KGHDR and CDR2 SFDVKD. Losses at the gene ends were 2 bases for V and 2 bases for J; bases not matched to a gene: 15. The CDR3 has 20 amino acids. The DNA for the CDR3 is TGTGCCACCAGTGATTGGGGCGGGGGTGGCGGGAGGGTCCCCTACAATGAGCAGTTCTTC. Protein sequence: CATSDWGGGGGRVPYNEQFF.

This clonotype appeared many times. This chain uses TRBV20-1 with TRBJ2-1, with D perhaps being TRBD1 or TRBD2 (5 bases each). The V end lost 0 bases, the J end lost 3 bases, and 12 bases lay between the germline ends. The CDR3 is made up of 15 amino acids. CDR1 DFQATT and CDR2 SNEGSKA come from the germline V gene (reference sequence). The CDR3 nucleotides are TGCAGTGCTAGAGATCGGGGCAGGTTCTACAATGAGCAGTTCTTC. This gives the protein CSARDRGRFYNEQFF.

This clonotype was counted ten times or more. This chain connects TRBV9 to TRBJ2-1; 9 nucleotides line up with TRBD2. The CDR3 contains 15 residues. With V trimmed by 2 bases and J by 7 bases, 7 bases remained unmatched. From germline, CDR1 is SGDLS and CDR2 YYNGEE. CDR3 nucleotides: TGTGCCAGCAGCGTCTCCGCGGGAGGGGGGAATGAGCAGTTCTTC. Its protein is CASSVSAGGGNEQFF.

This clonotype was detected many times. The chain has TRBV2 and TRBJ2-1; 12 bases align to TRBD2. V lost 6 bases and J lost 5; bases outside the gene matches: 5. There are 15 residues in the CDR3. Per the germline V gene, CDR1 is SNHLY and CDR2 is FYNNEI. CDR3 coding DNA: TGTGCCAGCAGCCCGGGACTAGCGGGCCACAATGAGCAGTTCTTC. Translated, it gives CASSPGLAGHNEQFF.